The sequence of this T cell receptor beta chain was determined in a study of technical replicates of blood from a handful of donors. V dropped 3 bases and J dropped 7; count of bases not matched to a gene: 9. Germline lookup yields CDR1 MGHRA and CDR2 YSYEKL. CDR3 length equals 16 residues. Libraries were prepared by immunoSEQ multiplex PCR; TCRdb keeps only in-frame clonotypes and omits some of them. The data hold around 76,000 clones, with 95% to 98% observed a single time. The sequence was obtained from a human donor in good health. The sequencing input was T cells isolated from PBMCs. This chain joins TRBV4-1 and TRBJ2-1, with 10 bases fitting TRBD1. This CDR3 reads CASSQLRDRGANEQFF. CDR3 bases: TGCGCCAGCAGCCAGTTACGGGACAGGGGAGCAAATGAGCAGTTCTTC.